This entry describes one T cell receptor beta chain. Its target is not known. CD45RO-CCR7+CD27+CD95- expression identified naive CD8+ T cells. This entry is derived from a study of CXCR3-negative and CXCR3-positive naive CD8 T cells. Study overall: Sequencing yielded about 150 million TRB reads, roughly 1.5 +/- 0.3 million per library.

The authors prepared UMI-labeled TRB cDNA libraries by 5' RACE. With the 5' RACE reads reprocessed, TCRdb shows one record per CDR3 protein and no DNA. The sample data list 150,000 to 170,000 distinct CDR3 sequences. The length of the CDR3 is 15 residues. Germline V gene data show CDR1 as MDHEN and CDR2 as SYDVKM. General study results and limits: When CXCR3-positive naive cells were set against CXCR3-negative naive cells, the former had more hydrophobic TRB CDR3s. Memory cells differed in TRBV-TRBJ usage, but naive CXCR3-negative and CXCR3-positive cells had similar usage. Both naive subsets had comparably high diversity; memory CD8+ cells much lower.

The sample was naive CXCR3+ CD8+ T cells from blood. Specified subset: CD45RO-CCR7+CD27+CD95- naive CD8+ T cells expressing CXCR3 (TNR3+). This TCR was sampled from a human donor in good health. Some clones in this sample may be carry-over from other donors' samples. This rearrangement joins TRBV28 to TRBJ1-1; absent DNA, TCRdb's TRBD1 call cannot be checked. CDR3 amino acids: CASSPRAGWSTEALF.